The following is a T cell receptor beta chain sequence with its context. Its antigen is unknown. The record originates from a study of graft-versus-host responses after intestinal transplantation. Regarding the study as a whole: GvH clone levels peaked in circulation, and this peak was associated with early post-transplant HvG declines. Across patients carrying graft-donor T cell macrochimerism, allografts held high graft-versus-host to host-versus-graft clonal ratios.

The method was immunoSEQ multiplex PCR; TCRdb's version includes in-frame clones alone and lacks a portion of them. The profile covers around 12,000 clones, with 93% appearing a single time and approximately 4.7% taken by the ten largest. The TCR sequence derives from a human patient who received an intestinal transplant, so some T cells may come from the graft donor. The sample was PBMCs, taken roughly 1,000 days after intestinal transplantation.

DNA of the CDR3: TGTGCCAGCAGCCCCGGGGGTACAGGGGATGGCTACACCTTC. Protein sequence: CASSPGGTGDGYTF. The gene calls are TRBV7-3 and TRBJ1-2; TRBD1 matches 7 bases. The CDR3 runs to 14 residues. V gave up 5 bases and J gave up 6 bases; unmatched junction bases: 9. The germline V gene encodes CDR1 SGHTA and CDR2 FQGTGA.